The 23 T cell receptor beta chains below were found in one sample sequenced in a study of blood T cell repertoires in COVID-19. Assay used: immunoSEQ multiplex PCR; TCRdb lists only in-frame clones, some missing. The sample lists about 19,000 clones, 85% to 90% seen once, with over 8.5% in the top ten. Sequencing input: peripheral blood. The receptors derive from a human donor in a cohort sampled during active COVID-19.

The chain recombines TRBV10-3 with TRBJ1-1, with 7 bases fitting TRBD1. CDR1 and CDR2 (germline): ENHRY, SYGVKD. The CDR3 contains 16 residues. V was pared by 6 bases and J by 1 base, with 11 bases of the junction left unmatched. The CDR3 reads CAIRAGTARKNTEAFF. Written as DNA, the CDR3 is TGTGCCATCAGAGCAGGGACAGCCCGTAAGAACACTGAAGCTTTCTTT.

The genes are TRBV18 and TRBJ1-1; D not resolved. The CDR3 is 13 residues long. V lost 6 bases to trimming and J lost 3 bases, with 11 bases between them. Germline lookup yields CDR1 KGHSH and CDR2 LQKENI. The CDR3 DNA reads TGTGCCAGCTCGCCGACACTAGACACTGAAGCTTTCTTT. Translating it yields CASSPTLDTEAFF.

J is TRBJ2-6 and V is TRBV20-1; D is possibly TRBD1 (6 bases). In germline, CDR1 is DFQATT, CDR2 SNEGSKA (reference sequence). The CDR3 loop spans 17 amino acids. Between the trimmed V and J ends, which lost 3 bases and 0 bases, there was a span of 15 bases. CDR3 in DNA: TGCAGTGCTAGTGGGGGTGGGGGCAACTCTGGGGCCAACGTCCTGACTTTC. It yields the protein CSASGGGGNSGANVLTF.

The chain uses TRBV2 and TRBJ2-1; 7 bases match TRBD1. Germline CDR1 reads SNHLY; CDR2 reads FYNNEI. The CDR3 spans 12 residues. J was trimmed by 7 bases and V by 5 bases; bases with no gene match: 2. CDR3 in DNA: TGTGCCAGCAGTCAACAGGGGAATGAGCAGTTCTTC. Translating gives CASSQQGNEQFF.

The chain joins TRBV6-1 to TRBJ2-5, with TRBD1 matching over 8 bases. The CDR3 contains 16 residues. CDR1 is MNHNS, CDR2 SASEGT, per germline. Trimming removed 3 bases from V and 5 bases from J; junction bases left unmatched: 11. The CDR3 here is CASSERGQEGRETQYF. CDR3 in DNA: TGTGCCAGCAGTGAGAGGGGACAGGAGGGGAGGGAGACCCAGTACTTC.

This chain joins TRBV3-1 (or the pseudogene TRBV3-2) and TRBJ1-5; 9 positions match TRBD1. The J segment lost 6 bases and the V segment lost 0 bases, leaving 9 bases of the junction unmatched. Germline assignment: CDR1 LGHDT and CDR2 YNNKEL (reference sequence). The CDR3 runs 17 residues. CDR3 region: CASSQDTGQGITQPQHF. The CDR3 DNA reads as TGTGCCAGCAGCCAAGACACGGGACAGGGAATCACTCAGCCCCAGCATTTT.

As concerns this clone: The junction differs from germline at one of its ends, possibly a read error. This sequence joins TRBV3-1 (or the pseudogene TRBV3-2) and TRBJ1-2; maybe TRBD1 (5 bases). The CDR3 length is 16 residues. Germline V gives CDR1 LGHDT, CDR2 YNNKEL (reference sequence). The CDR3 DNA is TGTGCCAGCAGTCAAGGAGTAAGGGGCGGTAACTATGGCTACACCTTC. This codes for CASSQGVRGGNYGYTF.

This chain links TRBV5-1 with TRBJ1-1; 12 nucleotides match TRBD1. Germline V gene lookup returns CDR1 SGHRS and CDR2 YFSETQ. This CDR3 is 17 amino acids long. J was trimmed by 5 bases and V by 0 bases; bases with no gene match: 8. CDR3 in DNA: TGCGCCAGCAGCTTGGACGGGACAGGGGGCCGACGGACTGAAGCTTTCTTT. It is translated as CASSLDGTGGRRTEAFF.

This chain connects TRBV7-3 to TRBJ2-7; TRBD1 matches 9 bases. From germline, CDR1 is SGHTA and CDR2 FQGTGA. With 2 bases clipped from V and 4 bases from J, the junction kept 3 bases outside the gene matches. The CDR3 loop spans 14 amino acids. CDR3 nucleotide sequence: TGTGCCAGCAGCTTAGCCGGACAGGGGTACGAGCAGTACTTC. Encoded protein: CASSLAGQGYEQYF.

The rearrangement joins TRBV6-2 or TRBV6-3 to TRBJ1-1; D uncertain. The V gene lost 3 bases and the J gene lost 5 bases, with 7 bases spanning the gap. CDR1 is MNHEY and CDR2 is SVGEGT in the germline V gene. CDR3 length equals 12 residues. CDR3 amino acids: CASSYLGTEAFF. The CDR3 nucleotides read TGTGCCAGCAGTTATCTCGGGACTGAAGCTTTCTTT.

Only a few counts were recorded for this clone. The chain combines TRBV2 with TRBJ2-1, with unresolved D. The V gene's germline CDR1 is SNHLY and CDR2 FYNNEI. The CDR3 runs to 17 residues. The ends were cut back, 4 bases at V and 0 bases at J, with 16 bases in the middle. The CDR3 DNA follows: TGTGCCAGCAGTGGGTGGGTCGGAGCAATCTCCTACAATGAGCAGTTCTTC. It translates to CASSGWVGAISYNEQFF.

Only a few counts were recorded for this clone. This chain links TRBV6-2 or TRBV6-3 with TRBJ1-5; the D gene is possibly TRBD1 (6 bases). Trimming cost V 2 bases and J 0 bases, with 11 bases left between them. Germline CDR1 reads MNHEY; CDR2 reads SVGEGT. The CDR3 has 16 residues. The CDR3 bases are TGTGCCAGCAGTTACGATACAGGGAGTAGCAATCAGCCCCAGCATTTT. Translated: CASSYDTGSSNQPQHF.

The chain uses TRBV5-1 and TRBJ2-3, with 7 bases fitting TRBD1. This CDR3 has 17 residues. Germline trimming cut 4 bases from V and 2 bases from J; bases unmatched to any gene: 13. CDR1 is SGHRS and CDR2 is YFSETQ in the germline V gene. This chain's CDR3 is CASSIGRGQSFTDTQYF. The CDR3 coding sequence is TGCGCCAGCAGCATTGGTAGGGGACAGTCCTTCACAGATACGCAGTATTTT.

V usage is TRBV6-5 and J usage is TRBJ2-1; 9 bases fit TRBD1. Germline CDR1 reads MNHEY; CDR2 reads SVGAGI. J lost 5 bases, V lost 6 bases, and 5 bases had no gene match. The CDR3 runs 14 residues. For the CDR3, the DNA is TGTGCCAGCAGAGCCGGGACAGGGCACAATGAGCAGTTCTTC. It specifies CASRAGTGHNEQFF.

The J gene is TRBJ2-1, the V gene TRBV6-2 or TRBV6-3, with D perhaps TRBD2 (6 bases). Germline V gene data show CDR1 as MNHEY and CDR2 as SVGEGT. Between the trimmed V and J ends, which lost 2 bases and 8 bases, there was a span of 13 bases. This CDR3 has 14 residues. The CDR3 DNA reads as TGTGCCAGCAGTTACGGAGGGCCTGATGATGAGCAGTTCTTC. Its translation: CASSYGGPDDEQFF.

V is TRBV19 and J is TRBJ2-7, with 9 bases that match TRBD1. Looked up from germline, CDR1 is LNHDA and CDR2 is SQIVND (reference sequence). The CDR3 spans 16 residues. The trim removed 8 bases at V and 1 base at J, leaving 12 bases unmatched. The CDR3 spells CASSSSTGTGSYEQYF. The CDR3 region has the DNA TGTGCCAGTTCGTCAAGTACCGGGACAGGGTCCTACGAGCAGTACTTC.

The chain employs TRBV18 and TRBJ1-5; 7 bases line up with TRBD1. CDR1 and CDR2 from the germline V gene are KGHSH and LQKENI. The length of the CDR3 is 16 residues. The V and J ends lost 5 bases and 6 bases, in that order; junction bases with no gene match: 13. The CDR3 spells CASSRDSPGSGQPQHF. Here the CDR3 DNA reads TGTGCCAGCTCAAGGGACAGCCCGGGGTCCGGTCAGCCCCAGCATTTT.

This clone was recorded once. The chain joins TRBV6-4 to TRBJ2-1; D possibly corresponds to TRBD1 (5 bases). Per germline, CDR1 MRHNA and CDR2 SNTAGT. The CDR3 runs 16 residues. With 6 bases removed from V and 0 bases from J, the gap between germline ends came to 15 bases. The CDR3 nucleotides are TGTGCCAGCAGAGCTGAAGGGGCGAGCTCCTACAATGAGCAGTTCTTC. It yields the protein CASRAEGASSYNEQFF.

The CDR3 coding sequence is TGTGCCAGTAGTACAGACTATTACTACGAGCAGTACTTC. Translating gives CASSTDYYYEQYF. The V and J genes are TRBV19 and TRBJ2-7; maybe TRBD2 (5 bases). The CDR3 is made up of 13 amino acids. Germline values: CDR1 LNHDA, CDR2 SQIVND (reference sequence). V shed 4 bases and J shed 3 bases, with 10 bases lying between them.

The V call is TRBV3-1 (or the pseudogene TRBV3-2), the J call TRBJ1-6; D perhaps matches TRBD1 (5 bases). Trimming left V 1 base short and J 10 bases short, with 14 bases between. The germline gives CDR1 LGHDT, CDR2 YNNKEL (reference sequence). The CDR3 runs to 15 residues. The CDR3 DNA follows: TGTGCCAGCAGCCAAGGGGGACTTATGGGATCACCCCTCCACTTT. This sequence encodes CASSQGGLMGSPLHF.

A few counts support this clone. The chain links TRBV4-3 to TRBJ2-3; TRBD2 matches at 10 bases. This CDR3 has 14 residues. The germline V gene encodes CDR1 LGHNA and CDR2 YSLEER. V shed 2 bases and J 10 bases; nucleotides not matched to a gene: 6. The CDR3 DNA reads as TGCGCCAGCAGCCAATGGACTAGCGGTGGACCGCAGTATTTT. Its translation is CASSQWTSGGPQYF.

CDR3 sequence reads: CASSFREGYEQYF. Here the CDR3 DNA reads TGTGCCAGCAGTTTTCGGGAGGGCTACGAGCAGTACTTC. V and J are TRBV28 and TRBJ2-7; 8 nucleotides line up with TRBD2. The V and J ends lost 3 bases and 3 bases, in that order; junction bases with no gene match: 1. CDR1 is MDHEN, CDR2 SYDVKM, per germline. This CDR3 spans 13 amino acids.

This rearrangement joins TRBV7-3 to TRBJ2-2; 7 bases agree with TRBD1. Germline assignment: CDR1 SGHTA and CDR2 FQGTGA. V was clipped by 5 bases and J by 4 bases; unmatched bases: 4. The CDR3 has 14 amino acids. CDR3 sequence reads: CASSSDRVTGELFF. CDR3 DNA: TGTGCCAGCAGCAGTGACAGGGTCACCGGGGAGCTGTTTTTT.